Listed below are T cell receptor beta chains from one sample, sequenced in a study of identifying expanded T cells in peripheral blood. Using immunoSEQ multiplex PCR, the repertoire was profiled, and TCRdb retains in-frame clones only, with some absent. The table includes approximately 100,000 clones, approximately 90% detected once. Sequenced sample: blood. The receptors stem from a person aged 18-70 years in good health. The CDR3 runs from the conserved cysteine through the conserved F or W. The order of the fields is J gene, V gene, CDR3 length, CDR3 protein.

TRBJ2-5	TRBV5-1	16	CASSPGANPPQETQYF
TRBJ1-6	TRBV30	14	CAWTPGQGISPLHF
TRBJ1-2	TRBV11-2	13	CASSPVGPYGYTF
TRBJ1-2	TRBV7-9	16	CASSLVGQGADYGYTF
TRBJ2-5	TRBV27	19	CASSLSFQGWEGLQETQYF
TRBJ2-1	TRBV19	13	CATSGPHYGEQFF
TRBJ1-4	TRBV2	17	CASSELGRAATNEKLFF
TRBJ1-5	TRBV19	12	CASSPRPGAKHF
TRBJ1-1	TRBV4-3	17	CASSQTRQTPMNTEAFF
TRBJ2-7	TRBV5-1	15	CASSLRDPGSHEQYF
TRBJ2-7	TRBV6-5	15	CASSYSPRTSTEQYF
TRBJ2-1	TRBV30	12	CAWGEVAGEQFF
TRBJ1-1	TRBV7-9	13	CASSQAGNTEAFF
TRBJ2-7	TRBV4-1	15	CASSRTTSGIEEQYF
TRBJ2-7	TRBV6-1	14	CASSFGQGSYEQYF
TRBJ2-3	TRBV7-2	17	CASSLVGGLAGADTQYF
TRBJ1-1	TRBV4-2	13	CASSSQGVTEAFF
TRBJ2-1	TRBV7-2	16	CASSPEGSGPYNEQFF
TRBJ1-1	TRBV18	13	CASSTGTEIEAFF
TRBJ2-7	TRBV6-1	15	CASRVAEGPPYEQYF
TRBJ2-3	TRBV7-8	17	CASSSGKLGSLTDTQYF
TRBJ2-1	TRBV7-2	13	CASSPPNYNEQFF
TRBJ1-1	TRBV19	13	CASSIRKNTEAFF
TRBJ2-7	TRBV7-9	15	CASRPDRDSVYEQYF
TRBJ2-5	TRBV4-3	13	CASSPGPKETQYF
TRBJ1-5	TRBV6-6	14	CASTPRGSNQPQHF
TRBJ2-1	TRBV7-6	17	CASSLAGTSGGLREQFF
TRBJ1-1	TRBV6-5	14	CASSYYEEDTEAFF
TRBJ2-6	TRBV4-3	18	CASSQDPGFISGANVLTF
TRBJ1-6	TRBV9	14	CASSADIYNSPLHF
TRBJ2-7	TRBV5-1	14	CASSWGQGGYEQYF
TRBJ1-1	TRBV15	13	CATSIEINTEAFF
TRBJ1-1	TRBV18	16	CASSPGQGATNTEAFF
TRBJ2-6	TRBV19	16	CASSKLQGVRANVLTF
TRBJ1-4	TRBV5-8	15	CASSPGTGVNEKLFF
TRBJ1-1	TRBV6-5	12	CASRPGTGGTFF
TRBJ1-2	TRBV2	12	CASSGNNYGYTF
TRBJ1-1	TRBV7-2	13	CASSSGWRSEAFF
TRBJ1-2	TRBV4-3	17	CASSQDDRQKLSMGYTF
.	TRBV4-1	15	CASSQSGGLTYEQYF
.	TRBV7-2	15	CASSPAGQGSYEQYF
TRBJ2-1	TRBV4-3	16	CASSLVAGTNYNEQFF
TRBJ2-7	TRBV10-3	13	CAISESRGDEQYF
TRBJ1-1	TRBV7-2	15	CASSFRTGTITEAFF
TRBJ2-5	TRBV29-1	13	CSVATRNRETQYF
TRBJ2-7	TRBV6-1	14	CASSEGAGTYEQYF